This T cell receptor beta chain emerged from a study of cytomegalovirus exposure and HLA in healthy donors. All the people who gave samples were healthy bone marrow donors. CDR1 is SEHNR and CDR2 is FQNEAQ in the germline V gene (reference sequence). Trimming removed 5 bases from V and 0 bases from J; junction bases left unmatched: 8. This CDR3 is 16 amino acids long. 60 Vbeta and 13 Jbeta primers were used in PCR. Profiling relied on immunoSEQ multiplex PCR, and the TCRdb table lists in-frame clones only, not all of them. The sample shows 120,000 or so clones, roughly 80% of them seen only once. The V and J genes are TRBV7-9 and TRBJ1-1, with 8 bases fitting TRBD1. The sample was PBMCs. This receptor was obtained from a man in his fifties or sixties in good health and CMV-seropositive. The CDR3 DNA follows: TGTGCCAGCAGCCCAGGGGGGACAGGCCTGAACACTGAAGCTTTCTTT. This translates into CASSPGGTGLNTEAFF.